The 10 T cell receptor beta chains reported below all come from one sample, sequenced in a study of control samples from healthy donors and cancer patients. Method: immunoSEQ multiplex PCR; TCRdb's copy keeps in-frame clones and lacks some. The sample consists of about 17,000 clones, 85% to 90% of them appearing once. The sample comprised PBMCs. The origin of the receptors is a man between 60 and 70 years old with head and neck cancer.

The V gene is TRBV7-8, the J gene TRBJ1-3; 8 positions agree with TRBD1. The CDR3 has 14 residues. Germline V gives CDR1 SGHVS, CDR2 FQNEAQ. The V segment lost 5 bases and the J segment 4 bases; nucleotides outside the gene matches: 4. DNA for the CDR3: TGTGCCAGCAGCCCCGGACAGGGAGGAAACACCATATATTTT. Encoded protein: CASSPGQGGNTIYF. Together with reference TRBV7-8 and TRBJ1-3, the CDR3 gives the full variable domain: GAGVSQSPRYKVAKRGQDVALRCDPISGHVSLFWYQQALGQGPEFLTYFQNEAQLDKSGLPSDRFFAERPEGSVSTLKIQRTQQEDSAVYLCASSPGQGGNTIYFGEGSWLTVV.

The V call is TRBV6-5, the J call TRBJ2-1; D may match TRBD1 or TRBD2 (6 bases each). The CDR3 runs to 14 residues. V shed 4 bases and J shed 9 bases, with 16 bases lying between them. Per the germline V gene, CDR1 is MNHEY and CDR2 is SVGAGI. CDR3 loop: CASSSPGALIEQFF. For the CDR3, the DNA is TGTGCCAGCAGTTCCCCGGGGGCCTTGATTGAGCAGTTCTTC.

The chain links TRBV19 to TRBJ2-1; 9 bases agree with TRBD1. This CDR3 contains 17 residues. V shed 6 bases, J shed 1 base, and the junction held 10 bases outside the gene matches. Germline V lookup: CDR1 LNHDA, CDR2 SQIVND (reference sequence). For the CDR3, the DNA is TGTGCCAGTAGGCCTCCGGGACAGGGTTTTTCCTACAATGAGCAGTTCTTC. Its protein product is CASRPPGQGFSYNEQFF. Drawing the rest from reference TRBV19 and TRBJ2-1, the complete variable domain is DGGITQSPKYLFRKEGQNVTLSCEQNLNHDAMYWYRQDPGQGLRLIYYSQIVNDFQKGDIAEGYSVSREKKESFPLTVTSAQKNPTAFYLCASRPPGQGFSYNEQFFGPGTRLTVL.

The V call is TRBV6-5, the J call TRBJ2-7, with TRBD2 matching 11 bases. CDR3 length: 14 amino acids. Losses at the gene ends were 6 bases for V and 4 bases for J; bases not matched to a gene: 5. The germline V gene has CDR1 MNHEY and CDR2 SVGAGI. The CDR3 loop is CASRARLAGYEQYF. The CDR3, as DNA: TGTGCCAGCAGGGCACGACTAGCGGGGTACGAGCAGTACTTC.

The J gene is TRBJ1-6, the V gene TRBV2; 9 bases agree with TRBD1. Germline V lookup: CDR1 SNHLY, CDR2 FYNNEI. The CDR3 sequence is 14 residues long. V trimming: 6 bases; J trimming: 8 bases; junction bases outside the gene matches: 5. CDR3 DNA: TGTGCCAGCAGGGGACAGGGAGGACATTCACCCCTCCACTTT. This codes for CASRGQGGHSPLHF.

This chain joins TRBV19 and TRBJ1-2; 8 bases line up with TRBD1. The CDR3 sequence is 13 residues long. Germline CDR1 is LNHDA and CDR2 is SQIVND (reference sequence). V lost 3 bases, J lost 8 bases, and 5 bases stayed unmatched. For the CDR3, the DNA is TGTGCCAGTAGTATCGGACAGGGAGGGGGCTACACCTTC. As protein: CASSIGQGGGYTF.

Written as DNA, the CDR3 is TGTGCCAGCAGCTTTTCCAGGGGGCGTACTGAAGCTTTCTTT. This codes for CASSFSRGRTEAFF. This chain links TRBV3-1 (or the pseudogene TRBV3-2) with TRBJ1-1; TRBD1 aligns across 8 bases. The junction had 7 bases not matched to a gene; V was cut back by 5 bases and J by 5 bases. Per the germline V gene, CDR1 is LGHDT and CDR2 is YNNKEL (reference sequence). There are 14 residues in the CDR3.

The chain carries TRBV20-1 and TRBJ2-5, with D perhaps matching TRBD2 (6 bases). Germline V CDR1 and CDR2: DFQATT, SNEGSKA (reference sequence). V dropped 0 bases and J dropped 11 bases, with 10 bases sitting between them. This CDR3 comprises 11 residues. This CDR3 reads CSARDGGGQYF. CDR3 sequence (DNA): TGCAGTGCTAGAGATGGTGGGGGGCAGTACTTC.

The rearrangement uses TRBV11-3 and TRBJ1-1, with 7 bases matching TRBD1. There are 14 residues in the CDR3. V was clipped by 5 bases and J by 4 bases; unmatched bases: 7. CDR1 is SGHNT and CDR2 is YENEEA in the germline V gene. The CDR3 loop is CASSPTGTTTEAFF. CDR3 DNA: TGTGCCAGCAGCCCGACAGGGACGACCACTGAAGCTTTCTTT.

The chain employs TRBV7-2 and TRBJ2-1; D gene ambiguous. The CDR3 totals 11 residues. The V and J ends lost 2 bases and 7 bases respectively, with 3 bases between them. Germline loops: CDR1 SGHTA, CDR2 FQGNSA. The CDR3 region is CASSLLNEQFF. The CDR3 DNA reads as TGTGCCAGCAGCTTACTGAATGAGCAGTTCTTC.